These T cell receptor beta chains were read from a single sample in a study of cytomegalovirus exposure and HLA in healthy donors. Measured with immunoSEQ multiplex PCR; TCRdb has only the in-frame clones, and not every one. Of about 160,000 clones listed, 75% to 80% are singletons. The sample comprised PBMCs. These receptors were taken from a woman in her thirties or forties in good health and CMV-seronegative. Each CDR3 is given with its conserved first and last residue. The order of the fields is V gene, D gene, J gene, clone size, CDR3 protein, CDR3 DNA. A D gene is named only where the DNA matches it firmly. Clone sizes are given selectively: once, few, many, or a class where the clone is expanded.

>TRBV5-6|TRBD2|TRBJ2-2|.
CASSVLAGELTGELFF
TGTGCCAGCAGCGTCCTAGCGGGGGAACTCACCGGGGAGCTGTTTTTT
>TRBV6-5|.|TRBJ1-1|few
CASTPSMSNTEAFF
TGTGCCAGCACCCCGTCTATGTCCAACACTGAAGCTTTCTTT
>TRBV7-3|TRBD2|TRBJ2-1|.
CASSLTGLGTSGGDEQFF
TGTGCCAGCAGCTTAACGGGCCTCGGGACTAGCGGGGGTGATGAGCAGTTCTTC
>TRBV5-1|.|TRBJ1-1|once
CASSPLGGGGPETEAFF
TGCGCCAGCAGCCCCCTCGGGGGGGGCGGGCCGGAGACTGAAGCTTTCTTT
>TRBV27|TRBD1|TRBJ1-2|.
CASSLETGDGYTF
TGTGCCAGCAGTTTAGAAACAGGGGATGGCTACACCTTC
>TRBV28|.|TRBJ1-1|.
CASRNAGNTEAFF
TGTGCCAGCAGAAATGCAGGGAACACTGAAGCTTTCTTT
>TRBV6-6|.|TRBJ2-3|.
CASSYRAVTDTQYF
TGTGCCAGCAGTTACAGAGCGGTCACAGATACGCAGTATTTT
>TRBV18|TRBD1|TRBJ2-7|.
CASSPSGQGWSYEQYF
TGTGCCAGCTCACCATCGGGACAGGGGTGGTCCTACGAGCAGTACTTC
>TRBV6-1|.|TRBJ2-4|.
CASSEVHSLAAIQYF
TGTGCCAGCAGTGAGGTACACTCCTTAGCCGCCATTCAGTACTTC
>TRBV7-2|TRBD1|TRBJ2-1|.
CASSFRQGGYNEQFF
TGTGCCAGCAGCTTTAGACAGGGGGGGTACAATGAGCAGTTCTTC
>TRBV6-5|.|TRBJ2-2|once
CATRFSYRSGELFF
TGTGCCACCAGGTTCTCTTATCGGTCCGGGGAGCTGTTTTTT
>TRBV6-5|TRBD1|TRBJ2-7|once
CASSYSGTGDYYEQYF
TGTGCCAGCAGTTACTCTGGGACAGGGGATTACTACGAGCAGTACTTC
>TRBV6-4|.|TRBJ1-1|.
CASSASRETEAFF
TGTGCCAGCAGCGCCAGCAGGGAAACTGAAGCTTTCTTT
>TRBV7-9|.|TRBJ2-5|.
CSSSLRQETQYF
TGTTCCAGCAGCCTTCGCCAAGAGACCCAGTACTTC
>TRBV5-5|.|TRBJ2-7|.
CASSLDRVDEQYF
TGTGCCAGCAGCTTGGACAGGGTAGACGAGCAGTACTTC
>TRBV6-5|TRBD1|TRBJ1-2|few
CASRIGDREVYGYTF
TGTGCCAGCAGGATAGGGGACAGAGAGGTCTATGGCTACACCTTC
>TRBV18|TRBD2|TRBJ2-3|.
CASSPLAGTDTQYF
TGTGCCAGCTCACCACTAGCGGGGACAGATACGCAGTATTTT
>TRBV6-1|TRBD1|TRBJ1-5|.
CASSEFLFGTGEWSNQPQHF
TGTGCCAGCAGTGAATTTCTGTTTGGGACAGGGGAATGGAGCAATCAGCCCCAGCATTTT
>TRBV27|TRBD1|TRBJ1-2|once
CASRGQGAYYGYTF
TGTGCCAGCCGGGGACAGGGGGCCTACTATGGCTACACCTTC
>TRBV6-4|TRBD1|TRBJ1-2|.
CASSELQGANYGYTF
TGTGCCAGCAGTGAGTTACAGGGGGCTAACTATGGCTACACCTTC